A single sample is the source of the 10 T cell receptor beta chains below, sequenced in a study of T cell responses to AZD1222 COVID-19 vaccine. Clones were sequenced by immunoSEQ multiplex PCR, and TCRdb holds only the in-frame ones, with some missing. The sample records about 180,000 clones, approximately 86% being singletons. The sample in question was peripheral blood, obtained 28 days after the second AZD1222 dose. These receptors were obtained from an adult who received the AZD1222 COVID-19 vaccine.

The V and J genes are TRBV29-1 and TRBJ1-1, with D unresolved. The CDR3 consists of 11 residues. Germline CDR1 SQVTM, CDR2 ANQGSEA. Trimming took 8 bases from V and 4 from J, leaving 11 bases between them. CDR3 DNA: TGCAGCTCCAGTTCGACCACTGAAGCTTTCTTT. This sequence encodes CSSSSTTEAFF.

The chain combines TRBV27 with TRBJ1-1, with no clear D. Per the germline V gene, CDR1 is MNHEY and CDR2 is SMNVEV (reference sequence). V was cut by 5 bases and J by 7 bases, with 17 bases left in between. The CDR3 has 14 residues. The CDR3 DNA reads as TGTGCCAGCAGTCCATACGGGCTAGATTTTGAAGCTTTCTTT. Residues: CASSPYGLDFEAFF.

The chain is built from TRBV29-1 and TRBJ2-1; D gene ambiguous. V gave up 4 bases and J gave up 5 bases, with 6 bases separating them. Germline lookup yields CDR1 SQVTM and CDR2 ANQGSEA. The CDR3 is 11 amino acids. The CDR3 sequence: CSVGWDNEQFF. CDR3 in DNA: TGCAGCGTTGGTTGGGACAATGAGCAGTTCTTC.

The V gene is TRBV20-1, the J gene TRBJ2-1; D unresolved. Trimming took 3 bases from V and 6 from J, leaving 15 bases between them. CDR3 size: 14 residues. Germline V gene lookup returns CDR1 DFQATT and CDR2 SNEGSKA (reference sequence). CDR3 sequence (DNA): TGCAGTGCTAGTTCGGCGAGTGCTCGCAATGAGCAGTTCTTC. It is translated as CSASSASARNEQFF.

In the case of this clone: This sample also contains other DNA sequences that code for the same CDR3. This chain uses TRBV5-1 with TRBJ2-7; 9 bases agree with TRBD1. V lost 4 bases to trimming and J lost 2 bases; unmatched junction nucleotides: 4. The CDR3 has 14 amino acids. CDR1 and CDR2 from the germline V gene are SGHRS and YFSETQ. The CDR3 coding sequence is TGCGCCAGCAGCGTGGGACAGGGTGCCTACGAGCAGTACTTC. Its translation: CASSVGQGAYEQYF.

The V call is TRBV11-3, the J call TRBJ2-2; possible D gene TRBD1, 6 bases. The CDR3 sequence is 15 residues long. From germline, CDR1 is SGHNT and CDR2 YENEEA. V was pared by 5 bases and J by 4 bases, with 14 bases between. The CDR3 sequence is CASSPAGRGTGELFF. CDR3 DNA sequence: TGTGCCAGCAGCCCCGCGGGCAGGGGCACCGGGGAGCTGTTTTTT.

V is TRBV19 and J is TRBJ1-2; TRBD1 might be the D (5 bases). CDR1 and CDR2 from the germline V gene are LNHDA and SQIVND (reference sequence). There are 16 residues in the CDR3. The V end lost 4 bases, the J end lost 4 bases, and 19 bases lay between the germline ends. The CDR3 sequence: CASSTPGLPTIYGYTF. The CDR3 coding sequence is TGTGCCAGTAGTACTCCGGGACTCCCTACGATCTATGGCTACACCTTC. The full variable domain, rest sourced from reference TRBV19 and TRBJ1-2, is DGGITQSPKYLFRKEGQNVTLSCEQNLNHDAMYWYRQDPGQGLRLIYYSQIVNDFQKGDIAEGYSVSREKKESFPLTVTSAQKNPTAFYLCASSTPGLPTIYGYTFGSGTRLTVV.

This chain uses TRBV6-6 with TRBJ2-1, with 15 nucleotides matching TRBD2. CDR1 and CDR2 from the germline V gene are MNHNY and SVGAGI (reference sequence). This CDR3 is built from 18 residues. V shed 5 bases and J 4 bases; nucleotides not matched to a gene: 9. CDR3 coding DNA: TGTGCCAGCAGTCGGACTAGCGGGGGGGCGGCTCGGTACAATGAGCAGTTCTTC. It is translated as CASSRTSGGAARYNEQFF.

The CDR3 spells CASSLRRGSNNEQFF. CDR3 coding DNA: TGTGCCAGCAGCTTACGGCGCGGGAGCAACAATGAGCAGTTCTTC. The chain joins TRBV7-3 to TRBJ2-1; 7 bases fit TRBD2. This CDR3 comprises 15 residues. Germline V gene data show CDR1 as SGHTA and CDR2 as FQGTGA. The junction had 6 bases not matched to a gene; V was cut back by 2 bases and J by 5 bases.

V usage is TRBV6-2 or TRBV6-3 and J usage is TRBJ2-3; D may be TRBD2 (6 bases). Trimming took 2 bases from V and 3 from J, leaving 30 bases between them. Germline CDR1 is MNHEY and CDR2 is SVGEGT. This CDR3 contains 21 residues. The CDR3 loop is CASSYNLARVTPRGGTDTQYF. In DNA, the CDR3 is TGTGCCAGCAGTTACAACCTAGCGCGCGTTACTCCGAGGGGCGGAACAGATACGCAGTATTTT.